A selection of T cell receptor beta chains follows, all from one sample in a study of identical twins. TCRdb re-analysed the 5' RACE reads in MiXCR, keeping a single row per CDR3 protein. The table has hundreds of thousands of distinct CDR3 sequences, around 12% seen once. This sample also belongs to another study, concerning yellow fever vaccine responses in identical twins.

The specimen sequenced was PBMCs. Source of these receptors: a woman aged 18-29 years in good health. Both conserved end residues are part of each CDR3. Each record gives: V gene, J gene, D gene, clone size, CDR3 DNA, CDR3 protein. D genes are given only for firm matches. Some rows have no size entry. The others give once, few or many, or a class for an expanded clone.

>TRBV10-2|TRBJ2-3|.|few
TGCGCCAGCAGTGCGACGGCAGATACGCAGTATTTT
CASSATADTQYF
>TRBV24-1|TRBJ2-2|.|few
TGTGCCACCAGTGGACAGCCGAACACCGGGGAGCTGTTTTTT
CATSGQPNTGELFF
>TRBV5-6|TRBJ1-5|.|.
TGTGCCAGCAGCTTGTATCCGGAGGGCAATCAGCCCCAGCATTTT
CASSLYPEGNQPQHF
>TRBV3-1|TRBJ2-1|.|few
TGTGCCAGCAGCCCTACGAACAGCAACAATGAGCAGTTCTTC
CASSPTNSNNEQFF
>TRBV2|TRBJ2-1|.|many
TGTGCCAGCAGTGATGCCGGGGGCGGCTACAATGAGCAGTTCTTC
CASSDAGGGYNEQFF
>TRBV7-2|TRBJ2-3|.|.
TGTGCCTCGGAGGGACAGCCTAGCACAGATACGCAGTATTTT
CASEGQPSTDTQYF
>TRBV5-4|TRBJ2-3|.|.
TGTGCCAGCAGCTTGGAGGGGGGGGCCTTCACAGATACGCAGTATTTT
CASSLEGGAFTDTQYF
>TRBV6-1|TRBJ2-2|.|few
TGTGCCAGCAGCTCAACTATCGGCAACACCGGGGAGCTGTTTTTT
CASSSTIGNTGELFF
>TRBV7-3|TRBJ2-3|TRBD2|few
TGTGCCAGCAGCATCGGGACTAGCGGTTGGGAAGATACGCAGTATTTT
CASSIGTSGWEDTQYF
>TRBV20-1|TRBJ1-6|.|many
TGCAGTGCTAGGGAACAGGGAGCCAATTCACCCCTCCACTTT
CSAREQGANSPLHF
>TRBV6-1|TRBJ2-1|TRBD2|.
TGTGCCAGCAGTATAACTAGCGGGAGTTTCTACAATGAGCAGTTCTTC
CASSITSGSFYNEQFF
>TRBV6-1|TRBJ1-3|.|.
TGTGCCAGCAGCCCTCAGGGACCCCACTCCTCTGGAAACACCATATATTTT
CASSPQGPHSSGNTIYF
>TRBV4-1|TRBJ1-3|TRBD1|many
TGCGCCAGCAGCCGAGGGACAGGGAACTCTGGAAACACCATATATTTT
CASSRGTGNSGNTIYF
>TRBV29-1|TRBJ2-5|TRBD2|few
TGCAGCGTTGATCCGGTTCGGGGGGGCCAAGAGACCCAGTACTTC
CSVDPVRGGQETQYF
>TRBV3-1|TRBJ2-3|.|once
TGTGCCAGCAGCCAAACCATACTAGCTGGTTCAGATACGCAGTATTTT
CASSQTILAGSDTQYF
>TRBV11-2|TRBJ1-6|.|many
TGTGCCAGCAGAATATGGGGGAGGAATAATTCACCCCTCCACTTT
CASRIWGRNNSPLHF
>TRBV5-1|TRBJ2-3|.|few
TGCGCCAGCAGCTTGGGCGGAGCGATCACAGATACGCAGTATTTT
CASSLGGAITDTQYF
>TRBV2|TRBJ1-5|TRBD1|few
TGTGCCAGCAGTGGAGGGACAGGGAAGCAGCCCCAGCATTTT
CASSGGTGKQPQHF
>TRBV20-1|TRBJ2-3|TRBD2|.
TGCTGTGCTAGCGGCGGGAGGGCCGGTAGCACAGATACGCAGTATTTT
CCASGGRAGSTDTQYF